These 23 T cell receptor beta chains came from one sample sequenced in a study of T cell responses to AZD1222 COVID-19 vaccine (dated by TCRdb to about 2021). The time point label of this sample denotes: about 28 days (+/-7) after the second vaccine dose. Libraries were built with the immunoSEQ multiplex PCR assay. The clones in this table, taken by TCRdb from immuneACCESS, are in-frame only. Not every clone is retained; where verified, under half of the shortfall comes from an unresolved V gene, and the cause of the rest is unknown. This sample lists 180,000 or so clones; 85% to 95% were detected once. Approximately 1.9% of the sample goes to the ten largest clones. Sequencing used peripheral blood, obtained 28 days after the second AZD1222 dose. These receptor sequences come from an adult who received the AZD1222 COVID-19 vaccine.

The rearrangement joins TRBV7-6 to TRBJ2-1; 12 bases fit TRBD2. The V gene end was trimmed by 2 bases and the J gene end by 4 bases; junction bases not matched to a gene: 3. Germline V gene lookup returns CDR1 SGHVS and CDR2 FNYEAQ. The CDR3 contains 16 residues. The CDR3 protein is CASSLLAGGPYNEQFF. CDR3 sequence (DNA): TGTGCCAGCAGCTTACTAGCGGGAGGGCCGTACAATGAGCAGTTCTTC.

This clone was picked up one time. The V gene is TRBV10-3, the J gene TRBJ2-5; 9 bases map to TRBD1. V lost 4 bases to trimming and J lost 3 bases; unmatched junction nucleotides: 3. This CDR3 spans 14 amino acids. In germline, CDR1 is ENHRY, CDR2 SYGVKD. CDR3 nucleotide sequence: TGTGCCATCAGTGCGAGGACAGGGGAAGAGACCCAGTACTTC. Encoded protein: CAISARTGEETQYF.

The chain employs TRBV19 and TRBJ1-5; 7 positions agree with TRBD1. The V and J ends lost 6 bases and 0 bases, in that order; junction bases with no gene match: 2. The germline V gene encodes CDR1 LNHDA and CDR2 SQIVND (reference sequence). The CDR3 is made up of 14 amino acids. The CDR3 loop reads CASRTGRSNQPQHF. CDR3 nucleotide sequence: TGTGCCAGTAGGACAGGGCGTAGCAATCAGCCCCAGCATTTT.

This sequence joins TRBV3-1 (or the pseudogene TRBV3-2) and TRBJ2-3; 9 positions match TRBD2. CDR1 and CDR2 (germline): LGHDT, YNNKEL (reference sequence). Unmatched junction bases numbered 1, after V lost 1 base and J lost 5 bases. The CDR3 loop spans 14 amino acids. The CDR3 here is CASSQGGGGDTQYF. The DNA for the CDR3 is TGTGCCAGCAGCCAAGGCGGGGGGGGAGATACGCAGTATTTT.

The rearrangement uses TRBV28 and TRBJ2-3; TRBD2 might be the D (6 bases). CDR3 length: 15 residues. V shed 2 bases and J shed 2 bases, with 11 bases lying between them. Germline V gene data show CDR1 as MDHEN and CDR2 as SYDVKM. CDR3 coding DNA: TGTGCCAGCAGTTTACTGGGGGGAAACACAGATACGCAGTATTTT. Translation: CASSLLGGNTDTQYF. Supplemented by reference TRBV28 and TRBJ2-3, the full variable domain reads DVKVTQSSRYLVKRTGEKVFLECVQDMDHENMFWYRQDPGLGLRLIYFSYDVKMKEKGDIPEGYSVSREKKERFSLILESASTNQTSMYLCASSLLGGNTDTQYFGPGTRLTVL.

V gene TRBV7-3 combines with J gene TRBJ2-1; unclear D gene. This CDR3 region has 15 residues. Trimming took off 2 bases at V and 4 bases at J, with 12 bases between the two ends. Germline V gene lookup returns CDR1 SGHTA and CDR2 FQGTGA. The DNA of the CDR3 is TGTGCCAGCAGCTTAGCTAGTGGAATATACAATGAGCAGTTCTTC. It translates to CASSLASGIYNEQFF.

The V and J genes are TRBV28 and TRBJ2-1; 9 bases line up with TRBD1. The J segment lost 9 bases and the V segment lost 5 bases, leaving 14 bases of the junction unmatched. CDR1 MDHEN and CDR2 SYDVKM come from the germline V gene. This CDR3 is 16 amino acids long. The CDR3 spells CASSDQPGQGSREQFF. The CDR3 bases are TGTGCCAGCAGTGATCAGCCGGGACAGGGTTCACGTGAGCAGTTCTTC.

V gene TRBV27 combines with J gene TRBJ1-2; TRBD1 might be the D (5 bases). The CDR3 length is 14 residues. V was shortened by 3 bases and J by 8 bases, with 16 bases between the two germline ends. CDR1 and CDR2 from the germline V gene are MNHEY and SMNVEV (reference sequence). This CDR3 reads CASSFHSGVAGYTF. The DNA for the CDR3 is TGTGCCAGCAGTTTCCATTCGGGGGTTGCGGGCTACACCTTC.

The chain uses TRBV23-1 and TRBJ1-2; a possible D gene is TRBD1 (6 bases). TRBV23-1 is designated an ORF whose function remains uncertain. Deletions cut 3 bases from V and 4 bases from J, with 12 bases between. This CDR3 has 14 amino acids. DNA for the CDR3: TGCGCCAGCAGTCACCTGGACAGCCCCTATGGCTACACCTTC. Translating gives CASSHLDSPYGYTF.

The rearrangement joins TRBV7-2 to TRBJ2-5, with D perhaps TRBD1 (6 bases). The CDR3 is 14 residues long. CDR1 and CDR2 (germline): SGHTA, FQGNSA. The V end was cut by 5 bases, the J end by 1 base, with 11 bases between. The CDR3 sequence is CASSQGQLQETQYF. The CDR3 DNA reads TGTGCCAGCAGCCAAGGACAGCTCCAAGAGACCCAGTACTTC.

The chain employs TRBV7-2 and TRBJ2-7, with 8 nucleotides matching TRBD1. Germline CDR1 is SGHTA and CDR2 is FQGNSA. The CDR3 spans 14 residues. The V segment lost 3 bases and the J segment 7 bases; nucleotides outside the gene matches: 8. The CDR3 region has the DNA TGTGCCAGCAGCTTGACAAACAGGGGGGTGGAGCAGTACTTC. Its translation is CASSLTNRGVEQYF.

The chain uses TRBV18 and TRBJ2-1, with 10 bases lining up with TRBD1. The germline gives CDR1 KGHSH, CDR2 LQKENI. This CDR3 has 15 residues. Trimming removed 4 bases from V and 7 bases from J; junction bases left unmatched: 7. The CDR3 sequence is CASSLWTGGSNEQFF. The CDR3 DNA follows: TGTGCCAGCTCACTATGGACAGGGGGGTCTAATGAGCAGTTCTTC.

This chain connects TRBV7-9 to TRBJ2-3; 9 bases match TRBD2. The V gene end was trimmed by 3 bases and the J gene end by 2 bases; junction bases not matched to a gene: 3. Germline loops: CDR1 SEHNR, CDR2 FQNEAQ (reference sequence). The CDR3 sequence is 15 residues long. CDR3 in amino acids: CASSFGGGVTDTQYF. DNA of the CDR3: TGTGCCAGCAGCTTTGGCGGGGGGGTCACAGATACGCAGTATTTT.

The V and J genes are TRBV6-6 and TRBJ1-2; D gene unclear. Germline V gene lookup returns CDR1 MNHNY and CDR2 SVGAGI (reference sequence). V gave up 6 bases and J gave up 8 bases, with 16 bases separating them. CDR3 size: 13 residues. CDR3 loop: CASSPQTGLGYTF. The CDR3 bases are TGTGCCAGCAGCCCCCAGACCGGGCTAGGCTACACCTTC.

In nucleotides, the CDR3 is TGTGCCAGCAGTGAATGGGCTAGTGCAGATACGCAGTATTTT. It specifies CASSEWASADTQYF. The genes are TRBV2 and TRBJ2-3; D not resolved. In germline, CDR1 is SNHLY, CDR2 FYNNEI. CDR3 length: 14 residues. V was cut by 2 bases and J by 4 bases, with 10 bases left in between.

CDR3 residues: CASSSRGPLGSAEAFF. CDR3 sequence (DNA): TGTGCCAGCAGCTCCCGGGGGCCCCTGGGGAGCGCTGAAGCTTTCTTT. The chain joins TRBV7-2 to TRBJ1-1; maybe TRBD1 (6 bases). The CDR3 runs 16 residues. V was pared by 4 bases and J by 6 bases, with 21 bases between. Germline V lookup: CDR1 SGHTA, CDR2 FQGNSA.

The chain combines TRBV7-9 with TRBJ1-1; 9 nucleotides align to TRBD1. The germline V gene encodes CDR1 SEHNR and CDR2 FQNEAQ (reference sequence). Trimming at V came to 5 bases and at J to 9 bases, leaving 7 bases not matched to a gene. The CDR3 runs to 13 residues. CDR3 residues: CASSPNTGGQAFF. CDR3 coding DNA: TGTGCCAGCAGCCCGAACACAGGGGGCCAAGCTTTCTTT.

This chain joins TRBV6-6 and TRBJ2-1; D gene uncertain. Germline lookup yields CDR1 MNHNY and CDR2 SVGAGI (reference sequence). This CDR3 is built from 12 residues. V dropped 8 bases and J dropped 10 bases, with 15 bases sitting between them. The CDR3 region is CASSVGSSEQFF. The DNA for the CDR3 is TGTGCCAGCTCAGTTGGTTCGTCGGAGCAGTTCTTC.

The chain links TRBV11-3 to TRBJ2-3; 8 positions agree with TRBD2. The junction had 7 bases not matched to a gene; V was cut back by 6 bases and J by 5 bases. The CDR3 totals 14 residues. CDR1 and CDR2 from the germline V gene are SGHNT and YENEEA. CDR3 loop: CASSSGGGRDTQYF. For the CDR3, the DNA is TGTGCCAGCAGTTCCGGGGGGGGAAGAGATACGCAGTATTTT.

The chain combines TRBV7-2 with TRBJ2-3; 10 bases agree with TRBD2. The CDR3 runs to 16 residues. V was pared by 4 bases and J by 3 bases, with 7 bases of the junction left unmatched. The germline V gene encodes CDR1 SGHTA and CDR2 FQGNSA. The CDR3 loop is CASSWKAGGPTDTQYF. The CDR3 nucleotides read TGTGCCAGCAGCTGGAAAGCGGGGGGGCCTACAGATACGCAGTATTTT.

The V and J genes are TRBV10-3 and TRBJ1-5, with 9 bases lining up with TRBD1. The CDR3 has 13 amino acids. V lost 6 bases, J lost 4 bases, and 1 base stayed unmatched. Germline-derived CDR1 and CDR2 are ENHRY and SYGVKD. This CDR3 reads CAISGTGNQPQHF. CDR3 DNA sequence: TGTGCCATCAGCGGGACAGGGAATCAGCCCCAGCATTTT.

The sample holds one count of this clone. This rearrangement joins TRBV7-9 to TRBJ1-2, with D possibly TRBD1 on 6 matching bases. Germline values: CDR1 SEHNR, CDR2 FQNEAQ (reference sequence). The CDR3 is 13 residues long. The V and J ends lost 5 bases and 8 bases respectively, with 15 bases between them. CDR3 DNA: TGTGCCAGCAGCCATTCGTCGACAGGAGGCTACACCTTC. It is translated as CASSHSSTGGYTF. Looking up the rest from reference TRBV7-9 and TRBJ1-2 gives the full variable domain: DTGVSQNPRHKITKRGQNVTFRCDPISEHNRLYWYRQTLGQGPEFLTYFQNEAQLEKSRLLSDRFSAERPKGSFSTLEIQRTEQGDSAMYLCASSHSSTGGYTFGSGTRLTVV.

The rearrangement uses TRBV7-6 and TRBJ2-7; 7 bases map to TRBD2. The CDR3 spans 15 residues. The J segment lost 3 bases and the V segment lost 5 bases, leaving 10 bases of the junction unmatched. From germline, CDR1 is SGHVS and CDR2 FNYEAQ. CDR3 in amino acids: CASSQGTTRGYEQYF. The CDR3 region has the DNA TGTGCCAGCAGCCAAGGGACTACACGGGGCTACGAGCAGTACTTC.